This is a list of T cell receptor beta chains from one sample in a study of blood T cell repertoires in COVID-19. TCRdb keeps only in-frame clones here, not all; method: immunoSEQ multiplex PCR. The sample records a few hundred thousand clones, around 87% being singletons. Sequenced sample: peripheral blood. These receptors were taken from a woman aged 60-75 years with COVID-19, enrolled during active disease. The CDR3 runs from the conserved cysteine through the conserved F or W. The D gene is left open where the match is weak. The listing skips clone size in some rows; elsewhere it reads once, few, many or a size class.

j_gene | abundance | d_gene | v_gene | len | CDR3aa | CDR3nt
TRBJ2-7 | NA | NA | TRBV5-5 | 15 | CASSSSLAPAYEQYF | TGTGCCAGCAGCTCGTCTCTAGCACCCGCCTACGAGCAGTACTTC
TRBJ1-2 | few | NA | TRBV27 | 19 | CASSLSGLKLQGYNYGYTF | TGTGCCAGCAGTTTATCGGGCTTAAAGCTTCAGGGGTATAACTATGGCTACACCTTC
TRBJ2-3 | NA | NA | TRBV7-9 | 14 | CASSFSVSTDTQYF | TGTGCCAGCAGCTTTAGTGTCAGCACAGATACGCAGTATTTT
TRBJ2-2 | many | NA | TRBV12-3/TRBV12-4 | 13 | CASRFSSGGELFF | TGTGCCAGCAGATTTAGTTCCGGGGGGGAGCTGTTTTTT
TRBJ1-2 | NA | NA | TRBV27 | 15 | CASSLSGGGAGGYTF | TGTGCCAGCAGTTTATCGGGTGGAGGGGCGGGAGGCTACACCTTC
TRBJ1-1 | NA | NA | TRBV6-5 | 12 | CASSRGEAEAFF | TGTGCCAGCAGTCGGGGTGAGGCTGAAGCTTTCTTT
TRBJ1-2 | NA | NA | TRBV5-1 | 15 | CASSSLGGANYGYTF | TGCGCCAGCAGCTCCCTAGGGGGAGCTAACTATGGCTACACCTTC
TRBJ1-4 | NA | TRBD1 | TRBV2 | 17 | CASSDRAGGQGSEKLFF | TGTGCCAGCAGTGATCGCGCTGGGGGACAGGGGAGCGAAAAACTGTTTTTT
TRBJ2-3 | NA | TRBD1 | TRBV19 | 14 | CASSETGGWGTQYF | TGTGCCAGTAGTGAGACAGGGGGGTGGGGTACGCAGTATTTT
TRBJ1-1 | NA | NA | TRBV7-2 | 15 | CASSPLQGPATEAFF | TGTGCCAGCAGCCCCCTTCAGGGTCCGGCCACTGAAGCTTTCTTT
TRBJ1-2 | NA | TRBD1 | TRBV7-9 | 15 | CASSQSTGGNYGYTF | TGTGCCAGCAGCCAGTCAACAGGGGGGAACTATGGCTACACCTTC
TRBJ1-5 | NA | NA | TRBV7-2 | 15 | CASSPDTRNNQPQHF | TGTGCCAGCAGCCCCGACACCAGAAACAATCAGCCCCAGCATTTT
TRBJ1-1 | NA | TRBD1 | TRBV6-1 | 14 | CASSEVTGKTEAFF | TGTGCCAGCAGTGAAGTGACAGGGAAGACTGAAGCTTTCTTT
TRBJ1-5 | NA | NA | TRBV15 | 17 | CATSRRTKHSSSQPQHF | TGTGCCACCAGCAGACGAACCAAACACAGTTCTTCGCAGCCCCAGCATTTT
TRBJ2-7 | NA | NA | TRBV4-3 | 14 | CASSQDQGSYEQYF | TGCGCCAGCAGCCAAGATCAGGGCTCCTACGAGCAGTACTTC
TRBJ2-1 | NA | TRBD2 | TRBV7-3 | 16 | CASSFTAGGHLNEQFF | TGTGCCAGCAGCTTTACAGCGGGGGGGCACCTCAATGAGCAGTTCTTC
TRBJ2-1 | NA | TRBD2 | TRBV10-2 | 14 | CASQRAGGLNEQFF | TGCGCCAGTCAGCGCGCGGGGGGGCTGAATGAGCAGTTCTTC
TRBJ1-3 | NA | NA | TRBV9 | 11 | CASRSGNTIYF | TGTGCCAGTCGCTCTGGAAACACCATATATTTT
TRBJ1-2 | NA | NA | TRBV6-5 | 13 | CASSYSGGYGYTF | TGTGCCAGCAGTTACTCGGGGGGGTATGGCTACACCTTC
TRBJ2-3 | NA | TRBD2 | TRBV19 | 19 | CASSTWVLAGGLRTDTQYF | TGTGCCAGTAGTACCTGGGTTCTAGCGGGGGGGCTCCGCACAGATACGCAGTATTTT
TRBJ2-5 | once | NA | TRBV2 | 16 | CASSEALLGQGETQYF | TGTGCCAGCAGTGAAGCGCTTCTCGGGCAGGGCGAGACCCAGTACTTC
TRBJ1-2 | NA | TRBD1 | TRBV6-5 | 13 | CASSQRQGSGYTF | TGTGCCAGCAGTCAGAGACAGGGTAGCGGCTACACCTTC
TRBJ2-1 | NA | NA | TRBV7-9 | 14 | CASSRYVERNEQFF | TGTGCCAGCAGCCGATATGTTGAGAGGAATGAGCAGTTCTTC
TRBJ2-2 | once | TRBD2 | TRBV9 | 17 | CASSVRTSGGNTGELFF | TGTGCCAGCAGCGTTCGTACTAGCGGGGGAAACACCGGGGAGCTGTTTTTT
TRBJ2-7 | NA | NA | TRBV4-3 | 15 | CASSQDSGRPYEQYF | TGCGCCAGCAGCCAAGATTCAGGGCGTCCCTACGAGCAGTACTTC